Included here is one TCR beta chain sequence, with context. This clone turned up a few times. Its antigen remains undetermined. Nothing much larger sits one base from this clone, and base qualities are not available. Participants in the prospective study were aged roughly 18 to 95 years, lived in about two dozen United States geographic areas, and enrolled through a virtual design. In the prospective study, participants were assigned to cohorts based on the clinical history participants reported in a screening survey and a study questionnaire. Recovered participants in ImmuneRACE Cohort 3 were defined by two consecutive negative NP/OP PCR tests, clearance by a healthcare professional, or resolution of symptoms. Mobile phlebotomists in the prospective study collected whole blood, serum and a nasopharyngeal or oropharyngeal swab from every participant. Participants in the prospective study had the option to provide additional blood draws and questionnaires over a roughly 2-month period. Blood samples from the prospective study were shipped frozen or at room temperature prior to DNA extraction.

This entry is derived from a study of blood T cell repertoires in COVID-19 (dated by TCRdb to the early 2020s). Broadly, across the study: The collaborator samples originated in the United States, Italy and Spain and spanned the acute and convalescent phases of COVID-19. The prospective study material was composed of cDNA or gDNA derived from T cells, B-cell-depleted T cells, or PBMCs. The dataset comprised deeply sampled blood TCRbeta repertoires from subjects exposed to, actively infected with, or recovered from COVID-19. The repertoires were released in a freely available public database meant as a resource for research on the immune response to SARS-CoV-2. The samples were drawn from the first 160 participants of the ongoing ImmuneRACE study and from 950 to 1,500 subjects provided by 6 global collaborators. A de-identified subject ID, COVID-19 status, age in years and sex were almost always included in the sample metadata. HLA class I and class II types, where available, came from metadata supplied by the sample provider rather than from assay-based typing.

TCRbeta CDR3 regions were amplified from genomic DNA by means of the immunoSEQ Assay, a bias-controlled multiplex PCR. The source study handled its data this way. The number of nucleated cells in each sample was estimated by amplification of reference gene primers within the assay. Sequence reads were collapsed and filtered to measure the absolute abundance of every unique TCRbeta CDR3 rearrangement. For each sample, productive Simpson clonality was calculated as the square root of Simpson's diversity index across productive rearrangements. The table was pulled from immuneACCESS by TCRdb, which kept in-frame rearrangements only. Such tables lose some clones; where checked, under half of the loss comes from unresolved V genes, and the rest has no known cause. Clone size and V and J calls were adopted from that table, with D and trimming inferred from the DNA. The sample table holds about 240,000 clones, of which about 89% were seen once. The ten largest clones capture more than 3.5% of the sample.

Reading from cysteine to phenylalanine, the CDR3 counts 13 amino acids. Only CDR3 DNA remains: 39 bases, in frame from the first base. Based on the germline V gene (reference sequence), the CDR1 and CDR2 sequences are GTSNPN and SVGIG. Here is what the overall study found, with its caveats: Clinical and demographic metadata were provided uncurated, with the amount varying by source and participant.

The TCR was taken from a woman aged 30 to 39 who had recovered from COVID-19. The sequence joins TRBV30 to TRBJ2-2, with an unclear D gene assignment. The sequencing sample was made of PBMCs or T cells enriched from blood (not recorded which). The DNA is as follows: TGTGCGTCGGCCGAGGCGAACACCGGGGAGCTGTTTTTT. Its protein reads: CASAEANTGELFF. The reference TRBV30 and TRBJ2-2 proteins fill in what lies around the CDR3, so the full variable domain reads SQTIHQWPATLVQPVGSPLSLECTVEGTSNPNLYWYRQAAGRGLQLLFYSVGIGQISSEVPQNLSASRPQDRQFILSSKKLLLSDSGFYLCASAEANTGELFFGEGSRLTVL.